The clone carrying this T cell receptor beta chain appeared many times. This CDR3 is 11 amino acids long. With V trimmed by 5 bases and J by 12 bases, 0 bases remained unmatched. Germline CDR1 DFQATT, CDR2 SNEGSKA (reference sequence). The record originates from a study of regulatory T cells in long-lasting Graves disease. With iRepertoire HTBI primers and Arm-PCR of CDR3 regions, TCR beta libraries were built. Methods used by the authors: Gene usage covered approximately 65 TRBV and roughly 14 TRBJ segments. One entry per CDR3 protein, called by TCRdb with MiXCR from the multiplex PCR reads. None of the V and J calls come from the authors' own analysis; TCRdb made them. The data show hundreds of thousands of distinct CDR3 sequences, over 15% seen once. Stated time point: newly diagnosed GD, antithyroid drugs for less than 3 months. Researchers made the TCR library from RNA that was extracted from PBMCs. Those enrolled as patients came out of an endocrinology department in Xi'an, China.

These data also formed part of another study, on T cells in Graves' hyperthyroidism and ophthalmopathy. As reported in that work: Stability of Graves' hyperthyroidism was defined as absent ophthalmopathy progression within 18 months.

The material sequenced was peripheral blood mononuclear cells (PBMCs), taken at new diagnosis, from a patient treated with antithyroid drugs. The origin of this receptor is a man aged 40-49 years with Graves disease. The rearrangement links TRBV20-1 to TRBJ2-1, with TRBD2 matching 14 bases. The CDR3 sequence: CSAGTSGGQFF. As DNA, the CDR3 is TGCAGTGCTGGGACTAGCGGGGGGCAGTTCTTC.